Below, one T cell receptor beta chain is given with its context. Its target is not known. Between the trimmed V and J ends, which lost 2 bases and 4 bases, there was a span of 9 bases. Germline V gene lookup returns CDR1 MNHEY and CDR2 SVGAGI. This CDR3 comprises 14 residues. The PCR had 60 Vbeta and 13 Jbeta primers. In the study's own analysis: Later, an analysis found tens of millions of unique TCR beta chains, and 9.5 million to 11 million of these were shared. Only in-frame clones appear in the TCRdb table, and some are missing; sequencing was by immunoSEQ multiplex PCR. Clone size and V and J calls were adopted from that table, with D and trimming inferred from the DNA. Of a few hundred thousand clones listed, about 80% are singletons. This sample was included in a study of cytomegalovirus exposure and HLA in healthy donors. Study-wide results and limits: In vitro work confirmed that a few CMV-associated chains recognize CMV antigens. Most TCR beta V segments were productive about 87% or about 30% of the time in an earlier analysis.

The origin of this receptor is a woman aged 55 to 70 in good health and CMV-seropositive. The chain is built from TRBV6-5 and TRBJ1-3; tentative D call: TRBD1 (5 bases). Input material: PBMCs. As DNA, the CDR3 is TGTGCCAGCAGTTACCGGGGGTCCGGAAACACCATATATTTT. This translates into CASSYRGSGNTIYF.